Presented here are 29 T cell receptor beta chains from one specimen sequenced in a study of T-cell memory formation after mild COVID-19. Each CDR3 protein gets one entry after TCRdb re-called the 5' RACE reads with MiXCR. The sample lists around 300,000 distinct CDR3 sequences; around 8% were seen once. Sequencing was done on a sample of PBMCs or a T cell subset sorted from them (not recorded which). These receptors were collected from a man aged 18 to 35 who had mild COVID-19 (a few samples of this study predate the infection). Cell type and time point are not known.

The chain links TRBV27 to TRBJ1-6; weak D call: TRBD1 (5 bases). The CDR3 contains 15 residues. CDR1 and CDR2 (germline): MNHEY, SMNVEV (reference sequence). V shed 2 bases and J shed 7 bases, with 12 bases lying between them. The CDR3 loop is CASSLIGTGNSPLHF. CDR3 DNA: TGTGCCAGCAGTTTAATCGGGACGGGAAATTCACCCCTCCACTTT.

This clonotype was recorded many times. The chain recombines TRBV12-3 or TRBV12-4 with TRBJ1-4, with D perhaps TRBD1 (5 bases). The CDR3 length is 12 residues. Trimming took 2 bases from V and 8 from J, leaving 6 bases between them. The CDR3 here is CASSLTGEKLFF. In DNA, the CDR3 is TGTGCCAGCAGTTTAACAGGAGAAAAACTGTTTTTT.

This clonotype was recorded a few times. CDR3 sequence reads: CASSDALRDRASPLHF. CDR3 in DNA: TGTGCCAGCAGCGACGCCCTCCGGGACAGGGCCTCACCCCTCCACTTT. The chain links TRBV27 to TRBJ1-6; 9 bases line up with TRBD1. V lost 6 bases and J lost 10; bases outside the gene matches: 13. Germline CDR1 is MNHEY and CDR2 is SMNVEV (reference sequence). The CDR3 is made up of 16 amino acids.

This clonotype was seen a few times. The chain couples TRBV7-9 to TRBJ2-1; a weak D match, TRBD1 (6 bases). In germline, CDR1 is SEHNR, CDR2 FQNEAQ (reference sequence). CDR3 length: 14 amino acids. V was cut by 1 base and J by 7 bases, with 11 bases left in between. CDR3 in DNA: TGTGCCAGCAGCTTAGAGGGTAGGGGGAATGAGCAGTTCTTC. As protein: CASSLEGRGNEQFF.

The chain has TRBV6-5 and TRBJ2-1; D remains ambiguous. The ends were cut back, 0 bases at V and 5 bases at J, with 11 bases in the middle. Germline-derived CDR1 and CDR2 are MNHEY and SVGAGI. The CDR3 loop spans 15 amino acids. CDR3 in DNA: TGTGCCAGCAGTTACTCGAACTTCTTCAACAATGAGCAGTTCTTC. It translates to CASSYSNFFNNEQFF.

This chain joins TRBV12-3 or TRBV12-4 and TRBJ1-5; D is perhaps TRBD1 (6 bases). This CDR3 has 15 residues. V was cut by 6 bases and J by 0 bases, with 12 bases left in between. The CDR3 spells CASRQGGYSNQPQHF. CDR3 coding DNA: TGTGCCAGCAGACAGGGAGGGTATAGCAATCAGCCCCAGCATTTT.

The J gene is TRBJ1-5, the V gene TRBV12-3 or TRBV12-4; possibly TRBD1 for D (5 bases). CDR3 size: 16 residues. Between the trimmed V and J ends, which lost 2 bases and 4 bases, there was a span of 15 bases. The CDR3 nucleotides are TGTGCCAGCAGTTTAACTCTAAACGGGGGGAATCAGCCCCAGCATTTT. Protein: CASSLTLNGGNQPQHF.

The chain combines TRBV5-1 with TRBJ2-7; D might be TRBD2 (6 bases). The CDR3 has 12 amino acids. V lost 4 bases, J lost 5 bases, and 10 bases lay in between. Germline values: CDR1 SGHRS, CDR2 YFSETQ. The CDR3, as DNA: TGCGCCAGCAGCCTGGAGGGCAACGAGCAGTACGTC. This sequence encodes CASSLEGNEQYV.

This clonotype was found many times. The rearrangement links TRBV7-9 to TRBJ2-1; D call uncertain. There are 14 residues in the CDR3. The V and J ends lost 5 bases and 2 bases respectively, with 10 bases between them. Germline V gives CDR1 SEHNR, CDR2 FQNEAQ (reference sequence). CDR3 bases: TGTGCCAGCAGCCACGCAGCCCCCTACAATGAGCAGTTCTTC. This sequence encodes CASSHAAPYNEQFF.

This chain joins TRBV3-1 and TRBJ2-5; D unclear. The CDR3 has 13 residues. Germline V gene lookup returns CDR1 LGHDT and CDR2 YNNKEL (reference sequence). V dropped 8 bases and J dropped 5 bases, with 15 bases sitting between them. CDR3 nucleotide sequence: TGTGCCAGCCGCAGAGTGGAGTGGGAGACCCAGTACTTC. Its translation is CASRRVEWETQYF.

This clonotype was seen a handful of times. The chain's CDR3 is CASSLMIGGPNTGELFF. The CDR3 bases are TGTGCCAGCAGCTTAATGATCGGGGGGCCGAACACCGGGGAGCTGTTTTTT. The genes are TRBV7-3 and TRBJ2-2; D is possibly TRBD2 (7 bases). CDR1 and CDR2 from the germline V gene are SGHTA and FQGTGA. The V end lost 1 base, the J end lost 0 bases, and 12 bases lay between the germline ends. The CDR3 is 17 residues long. Filled out from reference TRBV7-3 and TRBJ2-2, the complete variable domain reads GAGVSQTPSNKVTEKGKYVELRCDPISGHTALYWYRQSLGQGPEFLIYFQGTGAADDSGLPNDRFFAVRPEGSVSTLKIQRTERGDSAVYLCASSLMIGGPNTGELFFGEGSRLTVL.

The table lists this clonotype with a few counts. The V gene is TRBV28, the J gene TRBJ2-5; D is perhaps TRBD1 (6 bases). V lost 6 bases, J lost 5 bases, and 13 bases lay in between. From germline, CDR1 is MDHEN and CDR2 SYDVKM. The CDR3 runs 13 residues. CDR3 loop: CASSYQGRETQYF. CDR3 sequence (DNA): TGTGCCAGCAGCTATCAGGGGCGGGAGACCCAGTACTTC. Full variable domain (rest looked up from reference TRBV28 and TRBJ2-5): DVKVTQSSRYLVKRTGEKVFLECVQDMDHENMFWYRQDPGLGLRLIYFSYDVKMKEKGDIPEGYSVSREKKERFSLILESASTNQTSMYLCASSYQGRETQYFGPGTRLLVL.

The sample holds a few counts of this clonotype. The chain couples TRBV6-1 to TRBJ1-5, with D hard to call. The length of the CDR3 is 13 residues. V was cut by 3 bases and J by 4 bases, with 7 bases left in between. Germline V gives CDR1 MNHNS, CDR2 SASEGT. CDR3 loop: CASSETRNQPQHF. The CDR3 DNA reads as TGTGCCAGCAGTGAGACAAGGAATCAGCCCCAGCATTTT.

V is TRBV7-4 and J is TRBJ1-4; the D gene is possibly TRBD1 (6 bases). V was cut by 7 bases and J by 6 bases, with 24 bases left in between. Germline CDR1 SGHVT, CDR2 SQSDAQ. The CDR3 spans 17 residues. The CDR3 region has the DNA TGTGCCAGCATTCCCAAGGAGAGGGGGGACGGTGATGAAAAACTGTTTTTT. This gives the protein CASIPKERGDGDEKLFF. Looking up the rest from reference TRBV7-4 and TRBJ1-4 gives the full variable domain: GAGVSQSPRYKVAKRGRDVALRCDSISGHVTLYWYRQTLGQGSEVLTYSQSDAQRDKSGRPSGRFSAERPERSVSTLKIQRTEQGDSAVYLCASIPKERGDGDEKLFFGSGTQLSVL.

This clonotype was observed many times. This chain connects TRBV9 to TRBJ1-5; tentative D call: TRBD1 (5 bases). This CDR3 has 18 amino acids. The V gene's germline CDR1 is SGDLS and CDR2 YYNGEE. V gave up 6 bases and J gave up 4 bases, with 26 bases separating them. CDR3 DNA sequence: TGTGCCAGCACCGAGGTGTACCTGGGTGGGGCCCTTAATCAGCCCCAGCATTTT. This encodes CASTEVYLGGALNQPQHF.

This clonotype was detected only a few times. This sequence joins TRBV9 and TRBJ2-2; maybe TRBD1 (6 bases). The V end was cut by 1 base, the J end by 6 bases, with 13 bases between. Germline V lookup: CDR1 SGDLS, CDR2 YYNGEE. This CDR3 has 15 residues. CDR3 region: CASSVRGIPAGELFF. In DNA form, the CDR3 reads TGTGCCAGCAGCGTAAGGGGGATCCCCGCCGGGGAGCTGTTTTTT.

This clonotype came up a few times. The CDR3 region is CASSLNGGPIEAFF. The CDR3, as DNA: TGCGCCAGCAGCTTGAATGGGGGGCCGATTGAAGCTTTCTTT. The rearrangement joins TRBV5-1 to TRBJ1-1; tentatively, D is TRBD1 (6 bases). CDR1 is SGHRS, CDR2 YFSETQ, per germline. The CDR3 is 14 residues long. V dropped 1 base and J dropped 7 bases, with 14 bases sitting between them.

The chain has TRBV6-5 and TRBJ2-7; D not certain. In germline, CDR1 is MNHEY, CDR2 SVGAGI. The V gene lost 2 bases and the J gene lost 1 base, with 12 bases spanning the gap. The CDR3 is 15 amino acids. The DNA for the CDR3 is TGTGCCAGCAGTTACACAACCTTCGGATCCTACGAGCAGTACTTC. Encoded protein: CASSYTTFGSYEQYF.

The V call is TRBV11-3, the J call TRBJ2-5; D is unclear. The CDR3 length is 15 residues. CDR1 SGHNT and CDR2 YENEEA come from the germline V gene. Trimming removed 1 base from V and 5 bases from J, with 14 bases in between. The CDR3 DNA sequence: TGTGCCAGCAGCTTAGGCCTCGGGTCCGGGGAGACCCAGTACTTC. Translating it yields CASSLGLGSGETQYF.

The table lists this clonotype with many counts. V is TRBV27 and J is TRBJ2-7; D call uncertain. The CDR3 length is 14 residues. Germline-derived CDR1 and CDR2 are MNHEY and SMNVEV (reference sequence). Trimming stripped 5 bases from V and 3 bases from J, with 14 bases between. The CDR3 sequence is CASSPTLSVYEQYV. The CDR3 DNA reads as TGTGCCAGCAGTCCAACCCTCAGTGTCTACGAGCAGTACGTC.

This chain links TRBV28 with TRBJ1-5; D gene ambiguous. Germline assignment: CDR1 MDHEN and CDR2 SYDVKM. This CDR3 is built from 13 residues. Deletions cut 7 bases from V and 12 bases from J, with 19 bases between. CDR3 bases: TGTGCCAGCATCGGCGTTGGATTGCCGAGCCAGCATTTT. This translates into CASIGVGLPSQHF.

The CDR3 sequence: CSASLAVEAFF. CDR3 bases: TGCAGTGCTAGTCTCGCCGTTGAAGCTTTCTTT. The chain links TRBV20-1 to TRBJ1-1; no definite D call. The CDR3 loop spans 11 amino acids. The V end lost 3 bases, the J end lost 7 bases, and 9 bases lay between the germline ends. The germline V gene encodes CDR1 DFQATT and CDR2 SNEGSKA (reference sequence).

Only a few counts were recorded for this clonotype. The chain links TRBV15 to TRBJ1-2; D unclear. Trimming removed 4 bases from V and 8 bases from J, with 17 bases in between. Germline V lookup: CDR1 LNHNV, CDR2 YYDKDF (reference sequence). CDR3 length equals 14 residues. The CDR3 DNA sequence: TGTGCCACCAGCACTGCCGGGCCCACGGGGGGCTACACCTTC. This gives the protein CATSTAGPTGGYTF. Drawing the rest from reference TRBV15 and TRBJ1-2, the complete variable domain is DAMVIQNPRYQVTQFGKPVTLSCSQTLNHNVMYWYQQKSSQAPKLLFHYYDKDFNNEADTPDNFQSRRPNTSFCFLDIRSPGLGDTAMYLCATSTAGPTGGYTFGSGTRLTVV.

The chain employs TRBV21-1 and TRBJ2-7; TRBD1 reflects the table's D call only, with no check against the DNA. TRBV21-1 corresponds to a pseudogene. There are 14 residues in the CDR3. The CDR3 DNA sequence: TGTGCCAGCAGCAAGGGACCGAGCTCCTACGAGCAGTACGTC. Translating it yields CASSKGPSSYEQYV.

The CDR3 DNA follows: TGTGCCAGCAGTTTTCGGGAAACCTACGAGCAGTACTTC. Protein: CASSFRETYEQYF. The chain links TRBV12-3 or TRBV12-4 to TRBJ2-7; D is possibly TRBD2 (5 bases). V was shortened by 3 bases and J by 2 bases, with 8 bases between the two germline ends. The CDR3 has 13 residues.

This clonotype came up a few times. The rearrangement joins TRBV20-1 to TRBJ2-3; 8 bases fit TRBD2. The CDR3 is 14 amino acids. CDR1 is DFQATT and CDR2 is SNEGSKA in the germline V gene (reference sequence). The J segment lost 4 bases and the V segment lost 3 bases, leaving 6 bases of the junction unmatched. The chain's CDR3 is CSASGSGASDTQYF. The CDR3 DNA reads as TGCAGTGCTAGTGGTAGCGGGGCTTCAGATACGCAGTATTTT.

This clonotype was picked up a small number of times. DNA for the CDR3: TGTGCCAGCAGTTGGCCGATAGCCAAAAACATTCAGTACTTC. This sequence encodes CASSWPIAKNIQYF. The chain carries TRBV6-2 or TRBV6-3 and TRBJ2-4, with D unresolved. In germline, CDR1 is MNHEY, CDR2 SVGEGT. Deletions cut 4 bases from V and 0 bases from J, with 7 bases between. The CDR3 is 14 residues long.

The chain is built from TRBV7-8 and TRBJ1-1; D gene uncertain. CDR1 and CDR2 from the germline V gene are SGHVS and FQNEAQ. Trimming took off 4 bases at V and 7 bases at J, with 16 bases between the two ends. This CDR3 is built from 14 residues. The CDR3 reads CASSWRVGELEAFF. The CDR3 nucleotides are TGTGCCAGCAGCTGGAGGGTCGGGGAACTTGAAGCTTTCTTT.

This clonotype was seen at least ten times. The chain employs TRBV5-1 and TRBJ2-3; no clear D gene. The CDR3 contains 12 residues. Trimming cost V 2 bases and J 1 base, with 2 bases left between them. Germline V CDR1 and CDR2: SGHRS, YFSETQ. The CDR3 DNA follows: TGCGCCAGCAGCTTCCGCACAGATACGCAGTATTTT. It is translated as CASSFRTDTQYF.